Following are 20 T cell receptor beta chains from one sample sequenced in a study of OX40 agonist ivuxolimab in advanced cancers. Method: immunoSEQ multiplex PCR; TCRdb's copy keeps in-frame clones and lacks some. The sample holds roughly 100,000 clones; more than 95% are singletons and the top ten take 2%. The sample here was CD4+ or CD8+ T cells sorted from blood, taken in a trial of the OX40 agonist ivuxolimab. The receptor set was obtained from an adult with an advanced solid tumor such as melanoma, head and neck, liver or kidney cancer.

This sequence joins TRBV7-6 and TRBJ2-1, with D perhaps TRBD2 (6 bases). The CDR3 runs to 12 residues. Deletions cut 6 bases from V and 6 bases from J, with 9 bases between. Per germline, CDR1 SGHVS and CDR2 FNYEAQ. CDR3 nucleotide sequence: TGTGCCAGCAGAGGGACTTCCAATGAGCAGTTCTTC. Translated: CASRGTSNEQFF.

This chain joins TRBV2 and TRBJ1-5; 9 bases are shared with TRBD1. V lost 6 bases and J lost 7; bases outside the gene matches: 7. In germline, CDR1 is SNHLY, CDR2 FYNNEI. The CDR3 has 14 residues. The CDR3 DNA sequence: TGTGCCAGCAGCGTAACAGGGGGCGGACAGCCCCAGCATTTT. It is translated as CASSVTGGGQPQHF.

The chain combines TRBV10-1 with TRBJ2-1; possible D gene TRBD1, 5 bases. Per the germline V gene, CDR1 is WNHNN and CDR2 is SYGVQD (reference sequence). V was pared by 3 bases and J by 7 bases, with 10 bases between. The CDR3 runs to 13 residues. The CDR3 nucleotides are TGCGCCAGCAGTGAAGTCAGGGATAATGAGCAGTTCTTC. As protein: CASSEVRDNEQFF.

This sequence joins TRBV2 and TRBJ1-1; the D gene is possibly TRBD1 (5 bases). The V and J ends lost 1 base and 8 bases respectively, with 8 bases between them. CDR1 and CDR2 (germline): SNHLY, FYNNEI. This CDR3 has 12 amino acids. CDR3 sequence (DNA): TGTGCCAGCAGTGAAGGGGGGGAGGAAGCTTTCTTT. Translating it yields CASSEGGEEAFF.

This CDR3 is CASSYSEVSTDTQYF. In nucleotides, the CDR3 is TGTGCCAGCAGTTACTCCGAGGTCAGCACAGATACGCAGTATTTT. V usage is TRBV6-6 and J usage is TRBJ2-3; no clear D. The CDR3 consists of 15 residues. The V gene's germline CDR1 is MNHNY and CDR2 SVGAGI (reference sequence). V was shortened by 0 bases and J by 0 bases, with 7 bases between the two germline ends.

The chain carries TRBV7-9 and TRBJ1-1; unclear D gene. Trimming cost V 6 bases and J 1 base, with 3 bases left between them. Germline CDR1 SEHNR, CDR2 FQNEAQ (reference sequence). The length of the CDR3 is 11 residues. In nucleotides, the CDR3 is TGTGCCAGCAGTGGGAACACTGAAGCTTTCTTT. This codes for CASSGNTEAFF.

The gene calls are TRBV7-9 and TRBJ2-7, with 7 bases identical to TRBD1. The CDR3 runs to 14 residues. Germline V gives CDR1 SEHNR, CDR2 FQNEAQ (reference sequence). V shed 5 bases, J shed 0 bases, and the junction held 4 bases outside the gene matches. CDR3 region: CASSPRQGSYEQYF. The CDR3 DNA sequence: TGTGCCAGCAGCCCTAGACAGGGCTCCTACGAGCAGTACTTC.

The chain joins TRBV28 to TRBJ2-7; D gene ambiguous. CDR3 size: 12 residues. Deletions cut 6 bases from V and 0 bases from J, with 6 bases between. CDR1 is MDHEN and CDR2 is SYDVKM in the germline V gene. CDR3: CASSQVSYEQYF. In DNA form, the CDR3 reads TGTGCCAGCAGCCAGGTCTCCTACGAGCAGTACTTC.

This clone was counted only a few times. This rearrangement joins TRBV28 to TRBJ2-5; D ambiguous. CDR3 length: 14 residues. Trimming removed 6 bases from V and 0 bases from J, with 11 bases in between. Germline-derived CDR1 and CDR2 are MDHEN and SYDVKM. CDR3 sequence (DNA): TGTGCCAGCAGCCTCACCCCCTACCAAGAGACCCAGTACTTC. This encodes CASSLTPYQETQYF.

This clone was seen only once. The V and J genes are TRBV5-1 and TRBJ2-1; 16 bases match TRBD2. The germline gives CDR1 SGHRS, CDR2 YFSETQ. V was clipped by 5 bases and J by 8 bases; unmatched bases: 7. The CDR3 has 16 residues. DNA of the CDR3: TGCGCCAGCAGTCCCGGGACTAGCGGGAGGGTCGATGAGCAGTTCTTC. Residues: CASSPGTSGRVDEQFF.

The rearrangement uses TRBV6-5 and TRBJ1-2; D is perhaps TRBD1 (6 bases). V was trimmed by 2 bases and J by 6 bases, leaving 7 bases between them. CDR1 is MNHEY and CDR2 is SVGAGI in the germline V gene. The CDR3 contains 12 residues. In DNA, the CDR3 is TGTGCCAGCAGTTACGAGGGGGATGGCTACACCTTC. Translation: CASSYEGDGYTF.

The chain employs TRBV29-1 and TRBJ2-7; TRBD2 matches 11 bases. V dropped 3 bases and J dropped 6; count of bases not matched to a gene: 4. This CDR3 is built from 13 residues. Germline V lookup: CDR1 SQVTM, CDR2 ANQGSEA. The CDR3 loop reads CSVDLAGGSEQYF. The CDR3 nucleotides are TGCAGCGTTGACCTAGCGGGGGGCTCCGAGCAGTACTTC.

V usage is TRBV19 and J usage is TRBJ1-1, with D tentatively TRBD1 (5 bases). V lost 3 bases, J lost 5 bases, and 13 bases lay in between. This CDR3 region has 14 residues. Germline V gene sequence: CDR1 LNHDA, CDR2 SQIVND (reference sequence). In DNA, the CDR3 is TGTGCCAGTAGTATCGGAGGGGCGAAGACTGAAGCTTTCTTT. Protein product: CASSIGGAKTEAFF.

This sequence joins TRBV5-5 and TRBJ2-7; D unresolved. Germline V gives CDR1 SGHKS, CDR2 YYEKEE (reference sequence). This CDR3 is 11 amino acids long. V was trimmed by 4 bases and J by 4 bases, leaving 6 bases between them. The CDR3 DNA reads TGTGCCAGCAGCCCGGAGTACGAGCAGTACTTC. Amino acids: CASSPEYEQYF.

The chain is built from TRBV6-1 and TRBJ2-7; tentatively, D is TRBD1 (6 bases). Germline CDR1 MNHNS, CDR2 SASEGT. V was trimmed by 4 bases and J by 0 bases, leaving 10 bases between them. This CDR3 has 14 residues. This CDR3 reads CASSVWDNSYEQYF. CDR3 nucleotides: TGTGCCAGCAGTGTTTGGGACAACTCCTACGAGCAGTACTTC.

The V and J genes are TRBV27 and TRBJ1-2; no firm D call. There are 13 residues in the CDR3. Germline lookup yields CDR1 MNHEY and CDR2 SMNVEV (reference sequence). The ends were cut back, 3 bases at V and 5 bases at J, with 10 bases in the middle. CDR3 nucleotide sequence: TGTGCCAGCAGTTTGAGTCAGGAGTATGGCTACACCTTC. Translating it yields CASSLSQEYGYTF.

The chain uses TRBV7-9 and TRBJ2-5; a possible D gene is TRBD1 (6 bases). The DNA end is a closer match to TRBJ2-7, so the J assignment may be wrong. This CDR3 is built from 15 residues. Per germline, CDR1 SEHNR and CDR2 FQNEAQ (reference sequence). As DNA, the CDR3 is TGTGCCAGCAGCTCCTTAACAGGGCGAGCGCACGAGCAGTACTTC. This gives the protein CASSSLTGRAHEQYF.

The chain employs TRBV7-9 and TRBJ2-7; 13 nucleotides agree with TRBD2. J lost 3 bases, V lost 4 bases, and 3 bases had no gene match. This CDR3 region has 15 residues. CDR1 is SEHNR and CDR2 is FQNEAQ in the germline V gene (reference sequence). Here the CDR3 reads CASSSGLAGYYEQYF. The CDR3 region has the DNA TGTGCCAGCAGCTCGGGACTAGCGGGGTACTACGAGCAGTACTTC.

The chain links TRBV6-5 to TRBJ2-1; D ambiguous. Germline loops: CDR1 MNHEY, CDR2 SVGAGI. The length of the CDR3 is 15 residues. Deletions cut 6 bases from V and 5 bases from J, with 17 bases between. The CDR3 sequence is CASSPLLGTHNEQFF. CDR3 DNA sequence: TGTGCCAGCAGCCCTTTGTTGGGAACTCACAATGAGCAGTTCTTC.

The chain couples TRBV6-4 to TRBJ2-1; 8 nucleotides line up with TRBD2. J lost 4 bases, V lost 6 bases, and 14 bases had no gene match. The CDR3 runs to 17 residues. Germline V gene sequence: CDR1 MRHNA, CDR2 SNTAGT. The CDR3 here is CASSPKSGRPPYNEQFF. In DNA form, the CDR3 reads TGTGCCAGCAGCCCCAAAAGCGGGAGACCCCCTTACAATGAGCAGTTCTTC.